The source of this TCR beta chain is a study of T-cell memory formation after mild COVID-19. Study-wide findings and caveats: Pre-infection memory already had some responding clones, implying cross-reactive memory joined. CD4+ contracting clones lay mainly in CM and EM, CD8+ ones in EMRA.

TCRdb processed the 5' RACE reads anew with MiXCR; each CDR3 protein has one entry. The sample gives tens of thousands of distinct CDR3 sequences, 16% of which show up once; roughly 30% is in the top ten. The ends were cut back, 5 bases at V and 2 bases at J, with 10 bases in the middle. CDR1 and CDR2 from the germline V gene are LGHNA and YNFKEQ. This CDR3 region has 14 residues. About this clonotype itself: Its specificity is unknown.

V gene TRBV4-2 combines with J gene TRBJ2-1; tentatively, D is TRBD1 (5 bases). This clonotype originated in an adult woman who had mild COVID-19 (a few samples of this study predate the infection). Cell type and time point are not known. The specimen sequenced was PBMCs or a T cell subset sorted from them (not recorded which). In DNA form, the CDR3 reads TGTGCCAGCAGCGGGCAGGGCGCCTACAATGAGCAGTTCTTC. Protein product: CASSGQGAYNEQFF.